The rows below give T cell receptor beta chains drawn from one sample of a study of T cells in Graves' hyperthyroidism and ophthalmopathy. TCRdb reprocessed the multiplex PCR reads via MiXCR and lists one record per CDR3 protein. The sample has some 140,000 distinct CDR3 sequences, over 20% seen once; the top ten hold roughly 71%. The sequenced sample was blood. The receptor source for this set is a woman aged 45 to 65 with Graves' hyperthyroidism that later progressed to Graves' ophthalmopathy. CDR3s include the opening cysteine and the closing phenylalanine or tryptophan. D genes are given only for firm matches. Rows give clone size only sometimes, using once, few, many, or a class for an expanded clone.

CDR3 DNA | CDR3 protein | clone size | CDR3 length | J gene | D gene | V gene
TGTGCCAGCAGAATTACTCCCGGGACTGGGGTGTACGAGCAGTACTTC | CASRITPGTGVYEQYF | many | 16 | TRBJ2-7 | . | TRBV5-8
TGTGCCAGCAGTGTATCCGGGACAGGGGGCAGAAGCAATCAGCCCCAGCATTTT | CASSVSGTGGRSNQPQHF | few | 18 | TRBJ1-5 | TRBD1 | TRBV28
TGTGCCACCAGCAGAGATCGGGTATTTTCAGGGGTGGAAGAGACCCAGTACTTC | CATSRDRVFSGVEETQYF | . | 18 | TRBJ2-5 | . | TRBV15
TGTGCCAGTAGTTCGTGGGGGGGGTCGCACACTGAAGCTTTCTTT | CASSSWGGSHTEAFF | . | 15 | TRBJ1-1 | . | TRBV19
TGTGCCAGCAGTTTATACCTTCCCGTTACTGGCACAGATACGCAGTATTTT | CASSLYLPVTGTDTQYF | . | 17 | TRBJ2-3 | . | TRBV27
TGTGCCACCAGTGATTCAATCTCCTACGAGCAGTACTTC | CATSDSISYEQYF | few | 13 | TRBJ2-7 | . | TRBV24-1
TGTGCCAGCTCACCAGGGGACTCCTATAATTCACCCCTCCACTTT | CASSPGDSYNSPLHF | many | 15 | TRBJ1-6 | . | TRBV18
TGTGCCAGCAGACACACAAGTGGCTACACCTTC | CASRHTSGYTF | many | 11 | TRBJ1-2 | . | TRBV28
TGTGCCAGCAGCTTCGGAGGGACCCAGTACTTC | CASSFGGTQYF | many | 11 | TRBJ2-5 | . | TRBV28
TGTGCCAGCAGCCTTCCGGTGAGCGGGGGATCGGATGAGCAGTTCTTC | CASSLPVSGGSDEQFF | once | 16 | TRBJ2-1 | TRBD2 | TRBV28
TGTGCCAGCAGTCGGGACAGGGCCACAGATACGCAGTATTTT | CASSRDRATDTQYF | few | 14 | TRBJ2-3 | TRBD1 | TRBV2
TGTGCCAGCAGGGTACAGGGGATCTATGGCTACACCTTC | CASRVQGIYGYTF | many | 13 | TRBJ1-2 | TRBD1 | TRBV2
TGCAGTGCTAGAGATCGTAGCGGGAGTCTGTACGAGCAGTACTTC | CSARDRSGSLYEQYF | . | 15 | TRBJ2-7 | TRBD2 | TRBV20-1
TGTGCCTCCCGGACAGGGTGGAACACTGAAGCTTTCTTT | CASRTGWNTEAFF | many | 13 | TRBJ1-1 | TRBD1 | TRBV11-2
TGCGCCAGCAGTGAGTCGACTAGCGGGAGCAATGAGCAGTTCTTC | CASSESTSGSNEQFF | few | 15 | TRBJ2-1 | TRBD2 | TRBV10-1
TGTGCCAGCAGAGGGACAGCACTTCATAGCAATCAGCCCCAGCATTTT | CASRGTALHSNQPQHF | many | 16 | TRBJ1-5 | TRBD1 | TRBV27
TGTGCCAGCAGCCAAGGGACTAGCGGGAGGGGGCAGTTCTTC | CASSQGTSGRGQFF | many | 14 | TRBJ2-1 | TRBD2 | TRBV3-1
TGCAGTGCTGGGGGGGGGGCCCCTGGGGCCAACGTCCTGACTTTC | CSAGGGAPGANVLTF | few | 15 | TRBJ2-6 | . | TRBV20-1
TGTGCCAGCAGGGGCGTTGGGGAGCAGTACTTC | CASRGVGEQYF | . | 11 | TRBJ2-7 | . | TRBV6-1
TGTGCCAGCAGTCCCCGTGATTGGGGGCCCAACACTGAAGCTTTCTTT | CASSPRDWGPNTEAFF | many | 16 | TRBJ1-1 | . | TRBV12-3/TRBV12-4
TGTGCCAGCAGTTACGGGGCAAGGACCGGGGAGCTGTTTTTT | CASSYGARTGELFF | many | 14 | TRBJ2-2 | . | TRBV27
TGCGCCAGCAGCCTGCAGGGGTCCGGAAACACCATATATTTT | CASSLQGSGNTIYF | . | 14 | TRBJ1-3 | . | TRBV10-2
TGTGCCAGCAGCCAAGATGATGGTGATGGCTACACCTTC | CASSQDDGDGYTF | many | 13 | TRBJ1-2 | . | TRBV3-1
TGCGCCAGCAGCCCCACTGACAGGGCCTACACTGAAGCTTTCTTT | CASSPTDRAYTEAFF | many | 15 | TRBJ1-1 | TRBD1 | TRBV5-1
. | CSARDRRGVGPGSCFF | . | 16 | TRBJ2-2 | . | TRBV20-1
TGTGCCAGCAGCCAAGCTTACATCGACACTGAAGCTTTCTTT | CASSQAYIDTEAFF | few | 14 | TRBJ1-1 | . | TRBV3-1
TGTGCCAGCAGCCAAGGCCCGTACAATGAGCAGTTCTTC | CASSQGPYNEQFF | many | 13 | TRBJ2-1 | . | TRBV3-1
TGTGCCAGCAGCAAACTCCCGGGACTAGCGAGTAATGAGCAGTTCTTC | CASSKLPGLASNEQFF | few | 16 | TRBJ2-1 | TRBD2 | TRBV9
TGTGCCAGCAGACGGATTGCTGGGGGCACCAGTGAGACCCAGTACTTC | CASRRIAGGTSETQYF | . | 16 | TRBJ2-5 | . | TRBV28
TGTGCCAGCAGTTTATTTGGGGAGACCCAGTACTTC | CASSLFGETQYF | many | 12 | TRBJ2-5 | . | TRBV12-3/TRBV12-4
TGTGCCAGCAGCCGAGGGACTAGCCCTACCTACGAGCAGTACTTC | CASSRGTSPTYEQYF | . | 15 | TRBJ2-7 | TRBD2 | TRBV3-1
TGCAGCGTTGGTTTCCTAGGGGGAAAGGATGAGCAGTACTTC | CSVGFLGGKDEQYF | few | 14 | TRBJ2-7 | . | TRBV29-1
TGTGCCAGCAGTCCCCGGGACACGAACACCGGGGAGCTGTTTTTT | CASSPRDTNTGELFF | . | 15 | TRBJ2-2 | . | TRBV6-1
TGTGCCTGGAGCCGACAGGGGGAGTACGAGCAGTACTTC | CAWSRQGEYEQYF | many | 13 | TRBJ2-7 | TRBD1 | TRBV30
TGTGCCAGCAGTTTCCCCCAGGGGGCAGGTGGAAACACCATATATTTT | CASSFPQGAGGNTIYF | many | 16 | TRBJ1-3 | TRBD1 | TRBV28
TGTGCCAGCAGACCGGGGACAGGGCTTCCCGGGGAGCTGTTTTTT | CASRPGTGLPGELFF | many | 15 | TRBJ2-2 | TRBD1 | TRBV28
TGTGCCAGCAGGGGTACAGGGCAAGGAACGCAGTATTTT | CASRGTGQGTQYF | . | 13 | TRBJ2-3 | . | TRBV25-1
TGTGCCAGCAGCGCTAGCGGGACGGCCGGGGAGCTGTTTTTT | CASSASGTAGELFF | . | 14 | TRBJ2-2 | TRBD2 | TRBV9
TGTGCCAGCAGACCCCGGGCGGGGAGTGGACCCGGGGAGCTGTTTTTT | CASRPRAGSGPGELFF | many | 16 | TRBJ2-2 | . | TRBV2
TGTGCCAGCAGTCGAGCGTTTGGGACCGGGGAGCTGTTTTTT | CASSRAFGTGELFF | . | 14 | TRBJ2-2 | . | TRBV27
TGTGCCAGCAGCCAAGATCGGGACGGGAGAGCCTACAATGAGCAGTTCTTC | CASSQDRDGRAYNEQFF | many | 17 | TRBJ2-1 | . | TRBV3-1
TGTGCCAGCAGCCACGTGACTCCCAGCTCCTACAATGAGCAGTTCTTC | CASSHVTPSSYNEQFF | . | 16 | TRBJ2-1 | . | TRBV7-9
TGTGCCAGCAGTGAAAAGGGCGGGGGGGTTAGCAATCAGCCCCAGCATTTT | CASSEKGGGVSNQPQHF | . | 17 | TRBJ1-5 | . | TRBV6-1
TGTGCCTGGAGTGAAGGCGGCAGGGCGTTCTTC | CAWSEGGRAFF | many | 11 | TRBJ2-1 | . | TRBV30
TGTGCCAGCAGGGTCGCTAGCGGGAGGTTCTATGAGCAGTTCTTC | CASRVASGRFYEQFF | few | 15 | TRBJ2-1 | TRBD2 | TRBV2
TGTGCCAGCTCACCAAAGACAGGGCTCAATCAGCCCCAGCATTTT | CASSPKTGLNQPQHF | many | 15 | TRBJ1-5 | TRBD1 | TRBV18
TGTGCCAGCAGCTTGAGGGGCGCGGGGAGCACAGATACGCAGTATTTT | CASSLRGAGSTDTQYF | . | 16 | TRBJ2-3 | . | TRBV7-9
TGTGACCCAGGGGGGTACAATGAGCAGTTCTTC | CDPGGYNEQFF | . | 11 | TRBJ2-1 | . | TRBV7-2
TGCAGTGCTAAGACAGGCCCTAGCGGGAGGGGAAAAGGCGAGCAGTACTTC | CSAKTGPSGRGKGEQYF | many | 17 | TRBJ2-7 | TRBD2 | TRBV20-1
TGTGCCAGCAGTTACCACCCCCTGGACCAGTACTTC | CASSYHPLDQYF | many | 12 | TRBJ2-5 | . | TRBV6-2/TRBV6-3
TGTGCCAGCAGTGAAGCGCGCAGGATGAACACTGAAGCTTTCTTT | CASSEARRMNTEAFF | many | 15 | TRBJ1-1 | . | TRBV6-1